This TCR beta chain was recorded in a study of CD8 T cells in Susac syndrome. RNA, at about 0.45 to 1 ug, was reverse transcribed with random hexamers. By means of immunoSEQ multiplex PCR, TCR beta CDR3 spanning 54 Vbeta and 13 Jbeta underwent amplification. TCRdb used MiXCR to reprocess the immunoSEQ multiplex PCR reads, holding one entry per CDR3 protein. The data contain about 140,000 distinct CDR3 sequences, about 95% of them seen just once; the ten biggest clones take up roughly 0.14%. This clonotype came up once. Its antigen is currently unknown. TCR beta was sequenced from blood CD8+ and CD4+ T cells. General study points: Repertoires of Susac syndrome CD4+ T cells lacked clonal expansion. It was acknowledged in the study that the number of individuals who were included in its TCR sequencing and HLA analysis was relatively small.

The germline gives CDR1 SQVTM, CDR2 ANQGSEA. V was pared by 6 bases and J by 6 bases, with 5 bases of the junction left unmatched. The length of the CDR3 is 13 residues. The chain recombines TRBV29-1 with TRBJ1-4; 9 nucleotides align to TRBD1. The material sequenced was CD4+ T cells from PBMCs. This TCR came from a human donor with Susac syndrome. CDR3 sequence: CSVLNRGHEKLFF. DNA for the CDR3: TGCAGCGTCTTAAACAGGGGGCATGAAAAACTGTTTTTT.